This is a list of T cell receptor beta chains from one sample in a study of sequential checkpoint blockade in melanoma. Clones were read by immunoSEQ multiplex PCR, and TCRdb kept only the in-frame ones, dropping some. The profile covers 20,000 to 25,000 clones, with roughly 30% appearing a single time and around 7% taken by the ten largest. Sample: tumor tissue (inferred from file names), taken from a patient given nivolumab and ipilimumab in sequence. These receptor sequences come from a human donor with melanoma. CDR3s include the opening cysteine and the closing phenylalanine or tryptophan. The order of the fields is clone size, J gene, V gene, D gene, CDR3 protein, CDR3 DNA. D genes are given only for firm matches. Where a row states a size, it is once, few, many or the class of an expanded clone; other rows omit it.

few | TRBJ2-1 | TRBV27 | TRBD1 | CASSLSWDRGRNEQFF | TGTGCCAGCAGTTTATCGTGGGACAGGGGGCGAAATGAGCAGTTCTTC
NA | TRBJ1-4 | TRBV15 | TRBD1 | CATSAQDRGGEKLFF | TGTGCCACCAGCGCCCAGGACAGGGGAGGTGAAAAACTGTTTTTT
few | TRBJ1-5 | TRBV28 | NA | CASSPQGFNQPQHF | TGTGCCAGCAGTCCACAGGGTTTTAATCAGCCCCAGCATTTT
NA | TRBJ1-2 | TRBV6-8 | TRBD1 | CASSPARGQINYGYTF | TGTGCCAGCAGTCCGGCGAGGGGACAGATTAACTATGGCTACACCTTC
NA | TRBJ2-7 | TRBV9 | TRBD2 | CASSEREGTSVTYEQYF | TGTGCCAGCAGTGAGAGGGAAGGAACTAGCGTTACCTACGAGCAGTACTTC
NA | TRBJ2-1 | TRBV28 | TRBD2 | CASSLRSGGYNEQFF | TGTGCCAGCAGTTTACGTAGCGGGGGCTACAATGAGCAGTTCTTC
few | TRBJ2-2 | TRBV28 | NA | CATTRQGGGELFF | TGTGCCACAACCCGGCAGGGAGGCGGGGAGCTGTTTTTT
few | TRBJ2-5 | TRBV9 | TRBD2 | CASSVELAGVETQYF | TGTGCCAGCAGCGTAGAACTAGCGGGGGTGGAGACCCAGTACTTC
few | TRBJ2-1 | TRBV9 | TRBD1 | CASSGTTGATYNEQFF | TGTGCCAGCAGCGGTACGACAGGGGCAACCTACAATGAGCAGTTCTTC
few | TRBJ2-7 | TRBV6-8 | TRBD1 | CASKGQVGYEQYF | TGTGCCAGCAAAGGACAGGTAGGGTACGAGCAGTACTTC
NA | TRBJ2-3 | TRBV11-3 | NA | CASSLGDSSQGTQYF | TGTGCCAGCAGCTTAGGGGACTCATCCCAGGGTACGCAGTATTTT
few | TRBJ2-7 | TRBV9 | TRBD1 | CASSAPGTASYEQYF | TGTGCCAGCAGCGCCCCTGGGACAGCCTCCTACGAGCAGTACTTC
many | TRBJ1-1 | TRBV7-1 | NA | CASSEQGGGNTEAFF | TGTGCCAGCAGCGAACAGGGAGGCGGGAACACTGAAGCTTTCTTT
once | TRBJ2-5 | TRBV10-2 | NA | CASSLQAEGETQYF | TGCGCCAGCAGTCTTCAGGCGGAGGGGGAGACCCAGTACTTC
few | TRBJ2-2 | TRBV15 | TRBD1 | CATSRDRGQANTGELFF | TGTGCCACCAGCAGAGATAGGGGACAGGCGAACACCGGGGAGCTGTTTTTT
NA | TRBJ1-2 | TRBV19 | TRBD1 | CASTRGRDYGYTF | TGTGCCAGTACCAGGGGGCGAGACTATGGCTACACCTTC
few | TRBJ1-5 | TRBV23-1 | NA | CASSQSIRREYSNQPQHF | TGCGCCAGCAGTCAATCGATTCGGAGGGAGTATAGCAATCAGCCCCAGCATTTT
NA | TRBJ2-1 | TRBV15 | NA | CATSRSRLDNEQFF | TGTGCCACCAGCAGGTCAAGACTAGACAATGAGCAGTTCTTC
medium-sized | TRBJ2-1 | TRBV11-3 | NA | CASSPPPGVLSYNEQFF | TGTGCCAGCAGTCCTCCCCCTGGAGTACTATCCTACAATGAGCAGTTCTTC
NA | TRBJ2-3 | TRBV19 | NA | CATYPTGNLTDTQYF | TGTGCCACCTATCCGACTGGGAATCTCACAGATACGCAGTATTTT
few | TRBJ1-5 | TRBV28 | TRBD1 | CASSGPGTGDQPQHF | TGTGCCAGCAGTGGGCCTGGGACAGGGGATCAGCCCCAGCATTTT
NA | TRBJ1-1 | TRBV10-3 | TRBD1 | CASGGQGFNEAFF | TGTGCCAGCGGGGGACAGGGTTTTAATGAAGCTTTCTTT